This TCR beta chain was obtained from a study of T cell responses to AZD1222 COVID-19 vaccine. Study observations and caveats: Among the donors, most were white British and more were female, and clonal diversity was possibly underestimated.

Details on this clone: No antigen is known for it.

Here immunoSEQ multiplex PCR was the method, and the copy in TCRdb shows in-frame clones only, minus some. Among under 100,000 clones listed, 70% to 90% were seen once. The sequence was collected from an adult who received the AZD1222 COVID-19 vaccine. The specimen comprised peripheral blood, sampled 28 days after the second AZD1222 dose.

This chain's CDR3 is CSVEDRAGRSPLHF. The CDR3 DNA reads as TGCAGCGTTGAAGACAGAGCAGGGAGATCACCCCTCCACTTT. The V call is TRBV29-1, the J call TRBJ1-6; tentative D call: TRBD1 (5 bases). Trimming pared 0 bases from V and 10 bases from J, leaving 13 bases between. Germline CDR1 reads SQVTM; CDR2 reads ANQGSEA. The length of the CDR3 is 14 residues.